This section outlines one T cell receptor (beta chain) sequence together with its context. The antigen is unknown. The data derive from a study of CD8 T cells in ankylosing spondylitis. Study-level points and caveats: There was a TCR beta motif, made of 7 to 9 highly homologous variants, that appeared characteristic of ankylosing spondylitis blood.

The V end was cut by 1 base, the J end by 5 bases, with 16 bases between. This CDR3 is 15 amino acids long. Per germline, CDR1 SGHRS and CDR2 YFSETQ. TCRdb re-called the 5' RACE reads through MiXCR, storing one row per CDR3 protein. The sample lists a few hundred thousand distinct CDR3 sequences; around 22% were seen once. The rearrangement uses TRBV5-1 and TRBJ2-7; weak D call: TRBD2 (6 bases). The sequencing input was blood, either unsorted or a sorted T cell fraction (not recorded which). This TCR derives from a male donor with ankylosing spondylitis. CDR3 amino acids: CASSLSGTSRHEQYF. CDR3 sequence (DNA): TGCGCCAGCAGCTTGTCCGGGACTTCTCGACACGAGCAGTACTTC.